This entry lists 21 T cell receptor beta chains sequenced from one sample in a study of control samples from healthy donors and cancer patients. The table came from immunoSEQ multiplex PCR; TCRdb's copy has only in-frame clones and leaves some out. Of roughly 150,000 clones in the sample, about 90% were seen once. The sequenced sample was blood. The receptors come from a woman younger than 45 in good health.

The chain links TRBV15 to TRBJ2-5; weak D call: TRBD1 (6 bases). The V end was cut by 4 bases, the J end by 0 bases, with 18 bases between. The germline gives CDR1 LNHNV, CDR2 YYDKDF (reference sequence). The CDR3 spans 17 residues. CDR3 nucleotide sequence: TGTGCCACCAGCAACAAACCGGGACACCCTTACCAAGAGACCCAGTACTTC. Its translation is CATSNKPGHPYQETQYF.

The chain has TRBV6-1 and TRBJ2-7, with D uncertain. Between the trimmed V and J ends, which lost 2 bases and 6 bases, there was a span of 2 bases. This CDR3 contains 10 residues. CDR1 is MNHNS, CDR2 SASEGT, per germline. The CDR3 spells CASSEFEQYF. CDR3 DNA sequence: TGTGCCAGCAGTGAATTCGAGCAGTACTTC.

The gene calls are TRBV9 and TRBJ1-5, with D tentatively TRBD1 (5 bases). This CDR3 contains 14 residues. Trimming pared 4 bases from V and 5 bases from J, leaving 13 bases between. Germline V lookup: CDR1 SGDLS, CDR2 YYNGEE. The CDR3 is CASSSTGGYQPQHF. The CDR3 coding sequence is TGTGCCAGCAGCTCAACGGGGGGTTATCAGCCCCAGCATTTT.

This clone was observed a few times. This chain links TRBV5-6 with TRBJ1-1; D is unresolved. The germline gives CDR1 SGHDT, CDR2 YYEEEE. The ends were cut back, 0 bases at V and 1 base at J, with 10 bases in the middle. CDR3 length: 15 residues. The DNA of the CDR3 is TGTGCCAGCAGCTTGGCCTTGGAGGGGAACACTGAAGCTTTCTTT. This encodes CASSLALEGNTEAFF.

This clone has a single count. This CDR3 reads CASSLGLPTNPLYEQYF. CDR3 bases: TGTGCCAGCAGCTTAGGGCTACCAACAAACCCTCTCTACGAGCAGTACTTC. The rearrangement links TRBV5-4 to TRBJ2-7, with no clear D. Germline-derived CDR1 and CDR2 are SGHNT and YYREEE (reference sequence). The CDR3 is 17 amino acids. V dropped 2 bases and J dropped 3 bases, with 21 bases sitting between them.

V and J are TRBV7-6 and TRBJ2-1; 9 bases fit TRBD1. This CDR3 contains 15 residues. Unmatched junction bases numbered 4, after V lost 5 bases and J lost 2 bases. The germline V gene encodes CDR1 SGHVS and CDR2 FNYEAQ. CDR3 residues: CASSAGQGAYNEQFF. CDR3 nucleotide sequence: TGTGCCAGCAGCGCGGGACAGGGTGCCTACAATGAGCAGTTCTTC.

CDR3 region: CASSGDTGELFF. In nucleotides, the CDR3 is TGCGCCAGCAGCGGGGACACCGGGGAGCTGTTTTTT. V is TRBV4-1 and J is TRBJ2-2; D gene uncertain. The V end was cut by 5 bases, the J end by 3 bases, with 4 bases between. This CDR3 region has 12 residues. The V gene's germline CDR1 is MGHRA and CDR2 YSYEKL.

The CDR3 nucleotides read TGTGCCAGCCTCTCTCTACGCGGACAGCTTAACTATGGCTACACCTTC. It is translated as CASLSLRGQLNYGYTF. The V gene is TRBV19, the J gene TRBJ1-2; tentative D call: TRBD1 (6 bases). The CDR3 has 16 residues. Trimming shortened V by 9 bases and J by 1 base, and 21 bases separated the two germline ends. Germline values: CDR1 LNHDA, CDR2 SQIVND (reference sequence).

The chain couples TRBV19 to TRBJ1-5; D is perhaps TRBD1 (6 bases). The germline V gene has CDR1 LNHDA and CDR2 SQIVND (reference sequence). V was clipped by 8 bases and J by 0 bases, with 14 bases between them. CDR3 length: 15 residues. The CDR3 nucleotides are TGTGCCAGTTCCTGGACAGAATATAGCAATCAGCCCCAGCATTTT. It yields the protein CASSWTEYSNQPQHF.

The chain carries TRBV28 and TRBJ2-7, with a tentative D call TRBD2 (5 bases). Trimming pared 6 bases from V and 4 bases from J, leaving 13 bases between. This CDR3 has 13 residues. The V gene's germline CDR1 is MDHEN and CDR2 SYDVKM. This CDR3 reads CASSPLGSYEQYF. Here the CDR3 DNA reads TGTGCCAGCAGCCCCCTGGGGAGTTACGAGCAGTACTTC.

V gene TRBV13 combines with J gene TRBJ2-1; the D gene is possibly TRBD2 (6 bases). The CDR3 is 12 amino acids. The V end was cut by 6 bases, the J end by 10 bases, with 13 bases between. In germline, CDR1 is PRHDT, CDR2 FYEKMQ (reference sequence). The CDR3 is CASRKLAGEQFF. CDR3 nucleotide sequence: TGTGCCAGCAGGAAACTAGCTGGAGAGCAGTTCTTC. The whole variable domain, remainder taken from reference TRBV13 and TRBJ2-1, is AAGVIQSPRHLIKEKRETATLKCYPIPRHDTVYWYQQGPGQDPQFLISFYEKMQSDKGSIPDRFSAQQFSDYHSELNMSSLELGDSALYFCASRKLAGEQFFGPGTRLTVL.

The chain combines TRBV2 with TRBJ2-7; the match to TRBD1 covers 7 bases. This CDR3 contains 12 residues. V lost 8 bases, J lost 5 bases, and 6 bases stayed unmatched. Germline V gene lookup returns CDR1 SNHLY and CDR2 FYNNEI. CDR3 coding DNA: TGTGCCAGCTCGGGACAGATCCACGAGCAGTACTTC. As protein: CASSGQIHEQYF.

The chain couples TRBV3-1 (or the pseudogene TRBV3-2) to TRBJ2-1; D possibly corresponds to TRBD2 (7 bases). The CDR3 totals 16 residues. Per germline, CDR1 LGHDT and CDR2 YNNKEL (reference sequence). V lost 5 bases and J 1 base, leaving 15 bases between the germline ends. CDR3 region: CASSGGGRNSYNEQFF. The CDR3, as DNA: TGTGCCAGCAGCGGGGGCGGGAGAAATTCCTACAATGAGCAGTTCTTC.

V gene TRBV6-5 combines with J gene TRBJ2-2; D is uncertain. Between the trimmed V and J ends, which lost 7 bases and 1 base, there was a span of 4 bases. The CDR3 spans 12 residues. CDR1 is MNHEY and CDR2 is SVGAGI in the germline V gene. CDR3 sequence (DNA): TGTGCCAGCACAAAGAACACCGGGGAGCTGTTTTTT. Amino acids: CASTKNTGELFF.

CDR3 DNA: TGTGCCAGCAGTTCTCCCGAGGGGGCGCTCGGAAACACCATATATTTT. Translating it yields CASSSPEGALGNTIYF. The V gene is TRBV6-6, the J gene TRBJ1-3; 7 nucleotides align to TRBD1. Trimming removed 4 bases from V and 4 bases from J; junction bases left unmatched: 10. Germline CDR1 MNHNY, CDR2 SVGAGI (reference sequence). The CDR3 extends over 16 amino acids.

This chain uses TRBV7-2 with TRBJ2-2; the D gene is possibly TRBD1 (5 bases). V was cut by 6 bases and J by 0 bases, with 11 bases left in between. The CDR3 extends over 15 amino acids. Germline loops: CDR1 SGHTA, CDR2 FQGNSA. The CDR3: CASRVQAPNTGELFF. CDR3 nucleotides: TGTGCCAGCAGAGTACAGGCCCCGAACACCGGGGAGCTGTTTTTT.

This chain connects TRBV5-6 to TRBJ2-4; 8 nucleotides align to TRBD2. The V gene's germline CDR1 is SGHDT and CDR2 YYEEEE. This CDR3 region has 14 residues. V shed 5 bases and J 5 bases; nucleotides not matched to a gene: 6. CDR3 sequence (DNA): TGTGCCAGCAGGCCTAGCGGGCTGCAAAACATTCAGTACTTC. Translated, it gives CASRPSGLQNIQYF.

The chain employs TRBV12-3 or TRBV12-4 and TRBJ2-3; 7 bases are a match to TRBD2. The junction had 8 bases not matched to a gene; V was cut back by 0 bases and J by 14 bases. The CDR3 sequence is 13 residues long. This CDR3 is CASSLAQAGFRYF. DNA of the CDR3: TGTGCCAGCAGTTTAGCCCAAGCGGGATTTCGGTATTTT.

This chain links TRBV28 with TRBJ1-5, with D possibly being TRBD1 (5 bases). V dropped 5 bases and J dropped 5 bases, with 7 bases sitting between them. The germline gives CDR1 MDHEN, CDR2 SYDVKM. This CDR3 is built from 12 residues. In nucleotides, the CDR3 is TGTGCCAGCAGTCTCAGGGATCAGCCCCAGCATTTT. This gives the protein CASSLRDQPQHF.

The count of this clone is one. The chain links TRBV5-1 to TRBJ2-5; TRBD1 agrees at 8 bases. Germline CDR1 SGHRS, CDR2 YFSETQ. The ends lost 4 bases at V and 4 bases at J; junction bases unmatched: 3. This CDR3 is 13 amino acids long. The CDR3 sequence: CASSVDRAETQYF. DNA for the CDR3: TGCGCCAGCAGCGTGGACAGGGCAGAGACCCAGTACTTC.

The V gene is TRBV7-6, the J gene TRBJ2-5; D may be TRBD1 (6 bases). Per the germline V gene, CDR1 is SGHVS and CDR2 is FNYEAQ. With 3 bases removed from V and 2 bases from J, the gap between germline ends came to 13 bases. This CDR3 has 15 amino acids. The CDR3 region is CASSFSQGLQETQYF. CDR3 nucleotides: TGTGCCAGCAGCTTTAGTCAGGGGCTACAAGAGACCCAGTACTTC.